One and the same sample provided the 6 T cell receptor beta chains below, sequenced in a study of blood T cell repertoires in COVID-19. The table came from immunoSEQ multiplex PCR; TCRdb's copy has only in-frame clones and leaves some out. The sample records about 58,000 clones, over 75% being singletons. The sequenced sample consisted of peripheral blood. Receptors were obtained from a woman between 55 and 75 years old with active COVID-19.

The J gene is TRBJ2-1, the V gene TRBV27; TRBD2 matches at 9 bases. This CDR3 comprises 14 residues. The germline V gene encodes CDR1 MNHEY and CDR2 SMNVEV (reference sequence). J was trimmed by 4 bases and V by 7 bases; bases with no gene match: 5. This chain's CDR3 is CASKTSGEYNEQFF. CDR3 bases: TGTGCCAGCAAGACTAGCGGAGAGTACAATGAGCAGTTCTTC.

The chain couples TRBV7-9 to TRBJ2-1; TRBD2 agrees at 11 bases. Germline-derived CDR1 and CDR2 are SEHNR and FQNEAQ (reference sequence). The CDR3 totals 18 residues. The V gene end was trimmed by 5 bases and the J gene end by 3 bases; junction bases not matched to a gene: 12. CDR3 residues: CASSPRPPGLADYNEQFF. CDR3 DNA: TGTGCCAGCAGCCCCAGACCTCCGGGACTAGCGGACTACAATGAGCAGTTCTTC.

The V and J genes are TRBV7-9 and TRBJ2-5; 12 bases line up with TRBD1. Germline V gene sequence: CDR1 SEHNR, CDR2 FQNEAQ (reference sequence). V shed 4 bases and J 5 bases; nucleotides not matched to a gene: 8. This CDR3 spans 16 amino acids. The CDR3 protein is CASSSRDRGQGETQYF. CDR3 sequence (DNA): TGTGCCAGCAGCTCCCGGGACAGGGGGCAGGGTGAGACCCAGTACTTC.

CDR3 loop: CASSPTSDRGTEAFF. In DNA form, the CDR3 reads TGTGCCAGCAGCCCAACGTCGGACAGGGGGACTGAAGCTTTCTTT. The chain has TRBV3-1 (or the pseudogene TRBV3-2) and TRBJ1-1; 10 nucleotides match TRBD1. Per germline, CDR1 LGHDT and CDR2 YNNKEL (reference sequence). This CDR3 spans 15 amino acids. V trimming: 4 bases; J trimming: 5 bases; junction bases outside the gene matches: 7.

The chain couples TRBV9 to TRBJ2-1; 7 bases fit TRBD2. CDR1 is SGDLS and CDR2 is YYNGEE in the germline V gene. The CDR3 is made up of 15 amino acids. The V gene end was trimmed by 0 bases and the J gene end by 6 bases; junction bases not matched to a gene: 6. CDR3 region: CASSVETSWGNEQFF. The CDR3 DNA follows: TGTGCCAGCAGCGTAGAGACTAGCTGGGGCAATGAGCAGTTCTTC.

The chain joins TRBV19 to TRBJ2-1, with TRBD2 identical over 11 bases. The CDR3 totals 15 residues. J lost 7 bases, V lost 6 bases, and 8 bases had no gene match. The germline CDR1 and CDR2 sequences are LNHDA and SQIVND (reference sequence). DNA of the CDR3: TGTGCCAGTAGCACAATAGCGGGGGGGCCAAATGAGCAGTTCTTC. This codes for CASSTIAGGPNEQFF.